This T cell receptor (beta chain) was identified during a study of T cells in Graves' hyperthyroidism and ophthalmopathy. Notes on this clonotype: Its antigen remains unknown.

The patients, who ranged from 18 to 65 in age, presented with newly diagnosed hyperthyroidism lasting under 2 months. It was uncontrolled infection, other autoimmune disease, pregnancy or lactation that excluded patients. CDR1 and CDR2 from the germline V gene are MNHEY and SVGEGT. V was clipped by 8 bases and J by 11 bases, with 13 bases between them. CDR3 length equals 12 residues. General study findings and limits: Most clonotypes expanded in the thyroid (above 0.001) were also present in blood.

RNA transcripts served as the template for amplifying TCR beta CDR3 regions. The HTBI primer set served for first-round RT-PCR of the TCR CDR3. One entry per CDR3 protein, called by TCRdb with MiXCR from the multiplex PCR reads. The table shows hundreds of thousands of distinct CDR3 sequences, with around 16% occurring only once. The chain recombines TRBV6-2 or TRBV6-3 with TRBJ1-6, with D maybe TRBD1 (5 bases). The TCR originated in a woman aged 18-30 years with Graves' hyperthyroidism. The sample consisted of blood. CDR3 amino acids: CASGVRGTPLHF. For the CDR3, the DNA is TGTGCCAGCGGGGTTAGGGGAACACCCCTCCACTTT.